Listed below are T cell receptor beta chains from one sample, sequenced in a study of blood T cell repertoires in COVID-19. Clones were read by immunoSEQ multiplex PCR, and TCRdb kept only the in-frame ones, dropping some. The table has more than 200,000 clones, roughly nine tenths seen once. What was sequenced was peripheral blood. Receptors originate from a man aged 40-49 years with acute or convalescent COVID-19. Each CDR3 is given with its conserved first and last residue. The order of the fields is clone size, V gene, D gene, J gene, CDR3 protein, CDR3 DNA. A D gene is named only where the DNA matches it firmly. Size is omitted from some rows. Given values are once, few, many or a class for expanded clones.

abundance: NA; v_gene: TRBV5-8; d_gene: NA; j_gene: TRBJ1-6; CDR3aa: CASSLESQVQNSPLHF; CDR3nt: TGTGCCAGCAGCTTGGAATCGCAGGTTCAGAATTCACCCCTCCACTTT
abundance: NA; v_gene: TRBV28; d_gene: NA; j_gene: TRBJ1-4; CDR3aa: CASNSLYATNEKLFF; CDR3nt: TGTGCCAGCAACAGTTTATATGCAACTAATGAAAAACTGTTTTTT
abundance: NA; v_gene: TRBV5-1; d_gene: TRBD1; j_gene: TRBJ1-1; CDR3aa: CASRGTGSNTEAFF; CDR3nt: TGCGCCAGCAGGGGGACAGGGTCGAACACTGAAGCTTTCTTT
abundance: once; v_gene: TRBV5-6; d_gene: NA; j_gene: TRBJ1-2; CDR3aa: CASSLGQGLRGYTF; CDR3nt: TGTGCCAGCAGCTTGGGCCAGGGCCTTCGGGGCTACACCTTC
abundance: NA; v_gene: TRBV30; d_gene: NA; j_gene: TRBJ1-1; CDR3aa: CAWGHSLDTEAFF; CDR3nt: TGTGCCTGGGGACACTCCCTGGACACTGAAGCTTTCTTT
abundance: NA; v_gene: TRBV18; d_gene: NA; j_gene: TRBJ2-2; CDR3aa: CASCSQGLSNTGELFF; CDR3nt: TGTGCCAGCTGTTCTCAGGGTTTGTCCAACACCGGGGAGCTGTTTTTT
abundance: NA; v_gene: TRBV4-1; d_gene: TRBD2; j_gene: TRBJ2-7; CDR3aa: CASSPQWPSGWEEQYF; CDR3nt: TGCGCCAGCAGCCCGCAATGGCCTAGCGGCTGGGAGGAGCAGTACTTC
abundance: NA; v_gene: TRBV27; d_gene: NA; j_gene: TRBJ2-1; CDR3aa: CASSFLDLARTEQFF; CDR3nt: TGTGCCAGCAGTTTTCTAGACCTAGCTAGGACTGAGCAGTTCTTC
abundance: NA; v_gene: TRBV5-1; d_gene: NA; j_gene: TRBJ2-7; CDR3aa: CASSYGKLNYEQYF; CDR3nt: TGCGCCAGCAGCTACGGTAAATTGAACTACGAGCAGTACTTC
abundance: NA; v_gene: TRBV6-5; d_gene: TRBD1; j_gene: TRBJ2-7; CDR3aa: CASSLTGDSYEQYF; CDR3nt: TGTGCCAGCAGTTTAACAGGGGACTCCTACGAGCAGTACTTC
abundance: NA; v_gene: TRBV19; d_gene: TRBD1; j_gene: TRBJ1-4; CDR3aa: CASKTGTGFINEKLFF; CDR3nt: TGTGCCAGTAAAACCGGGACAGGGTTTATTAATGAAAAACTGTTTTTT
abundance: NA; v_gene: TRBV19; d_gene: TRBD1; j_gene: TRBJ1-2; CDR3aa: CASKTGGYYGYTF; CDR3nt: TGTGCCAGTAAGACAGGGGGTTACTATGGCTACACCTTC
abundance: NA; v_gene: TRBV7-9; d_gene: NA; j_gene: TRBJ2-3; CDR3aa: CASSFASASTDTQYF; CDR3nt: TGTGCCAGCAGCTTTGCTAGCGCCAGCACAGATACGCAGTATTTT
abundance: NA; v_gene: TRBV27; d_gene: NA; j_gene: TRBJ1-1; CDR3aa: CASSLTGSLMNTEAFF; CDR3nt: TGTGCCAGCAGTTTGACTGGGAGCCTTATGAACACTGAAGCTTTCTTT
abundance: NA; v_gene: TRBV10-3; d_gene: TRBD1; j_gene: TRBJ2-6; CDR3aa: CAIQGQGSGANVLTF; CDR3nt: TGTGCCATCCAAGGACAGGGATCTGGGGCCAACGTCCTGACTTTC
abundance: NA; v_gene: TRBV29-1; d_gene: NA; j_gene: TRBJ2-7; CDR3aa: CSVEIVRGQAYEQYF; CDR3nt: TGCAGCGTTGAAATTGTCCGGGGACAAGCCTACGAGCAGTACTTC
abundance: NA; v_gene: TRBV7-9; d_gene: TRBD1; j_gene: TRBJ2-5; CDR3aa: CASSRDRQETQYF; CDR3nt: TGTGCCAGCAGCCGGGACAGACAAGAGACCCAGTACTTC
abundance: NA; v_gene: TRBV28; d_gene: TRBD1; j_gene: TRBJ2-5; CDR3aa: CASSYRDRAAQETQYF; CDR3nt: TGTGCCAGCAGTTACCGGGACAGGGCGGCCCAAGAGACCCAGTACTTC
abundance: NA; v_gene: TRBV19; d_gene: TRBD2; j_gene: TRBJ2-1; CDR3aa: CASSASGGARNEQFF; CDR3nt: TGTGCCAGTAGTGCTAGCGGGGGGGCGCGGAATGAGCAGTTCTTC
abundance: NA; v_gene: TRBV29-1; d_gene: NA; j_gene: TRBJ1-1; CDR3aa: CSVYRNTEAFF; CDR3nt: TGCAGCGTCTACAGGAACACTGAAGCTTTCTTT
abundance: NA; v_gene: TRBV6-1; d_gene: TRBD1; j_gene: TRBJ1-4; CDR3aa: CASSEAGTGVPREKLFF; CDR3nt: TGTGCCAGCAGTGAGGCCGGGACAGGGGTACCGCGCGAAAAACTGTTTTTT
abundance: once; v_gene: TRBV7-3; d_gene: NA; j_gene: TRBJ2-3; CDR3aa: CASSSGQLGTDTQYF; CDR3nt: TGTGCCAGCAGCTCCGGACAGTTGGGCACAGATACGCAGTATTTT
abundance: once; v_gene: TRBV2; d_gene: NA; j_gene: TRBJ2-7; CDR3aa: CASSDDRFPYEQYF; CDR3nt: TGTGCCAGCAGTGATGACAGGTTTCCGTACGAGCAGTACTTC
abundance: NA; v_gene: TRBV21-1; d_gene: NA; j_gene: TRBJ1-4; CDR3aa: CASSMWRVEEEKLFF; CDR3nt: TGTGCCAGCAGCATGTGGAGGGTAGAGGAGGAAAAACTGTTTTTT
abundance: NA; v_gene: TRBV7-8; d_gene: TRBD1; j_gene: TRBJ1-1; CDR3aa: CASSLAEGRGPTEAFF; CDR3nt: TGTGCCAGCAGCTTAGCGGAAGGCAGGGGGCCGACTGAAGCTTTCTTT
abundance: NA; v_gene: TRBV7-6; d_gene: TRBD2; j_gene: TRBJ2-3; CDR3aa: CASSLGGGGTDTQYF; CDR3nt: TGTGCCAGCAGCTTAGGGGGGGGTGGCACAGATACGCAGTATTTT
abundance: NA; v_gene: TRBV27; d_gene: TRBD1; j_gene: TRBJ1-5; CDR3aa: CASSWVGQGDQPQHF; CDR3nt: TGTGCCAGCAGCTGGGTCGGACAGGGGGATCAGCCCCAGCATTTT
abundance: NA; v_gene: TRBV2; d_gene: TRBD1; j_gene: TRBJ1-3; CDR3aa: CASKEGQGAGNTIYF; CDR3nt: TGTGCCAGCAAGGAGGGACAGGGGGCTGGAAACACCATATATTTT
abundance: NA; v_gene: TRBV29-1; d_gene: TRBD1; j_gene: TRBJ2-6; CDR3aa: CSAGTGRSGANVLTF; CDR3nt: TGCAGCGCCGGGACAGGCCGCTCTGGGGCCAACGTCCTGACTTTC
abundance: NA; v_gene: TRBV13; d_gene: TRBD2; j_gene: TRBJ2-5; CDR3aa: CASSSGLAGAGLETQYF; CDR3nt: TGTGCCAGCAGCTCGGGACTAGCGGGGGCAGGTTTAGAGACCCAGTACTTC
abundance: NA; v_gene: TRBV6-5; d_gene: NA; j_gene: TRBJ2-1; CDR3aa: CASSYSRGRGDEQFF; CDR3nt: TGTGCCAGCAGTTACTCGAGGGGGAGAGGGGATGAGCAGTTCTTC
abundance: few; v_gene: TRBV7-9; d_gene: TRBD1; j_gene: TRBJ1-3; CDR3aa: CASSPRRWTGESGNTIYF; CDR3nt: TGTGCCAGCAGCCCTCGTAGGTGGACAGGGGAATCTGGAAACACCATATATTTT
abundance: NA; v_gene: TRBV6-2/TRBV6-3; d_gene: NA; j_gene: TRBJ1-5; CDR3aa: CASSRQSNQPQHF; CDR3nt: TGTGCCAGCAGTAGACAGTCCAATCAGCCCCAGCATTTT
abundance: NA; v_gene: TRBV18; d_gene: TRBD2; j_gene: TRBJ2-2; CDR3aa: CASSPGAGSRELFF; CDR3nt: TGTGCCAGCTCACCAGGAGCGGGGAGCCGGGAGCTGTTTTTT
abundance: NA; v_gene: TRBV5-1; d_gene: TRBD2; j_gene: TRBJ2-3; CDR3aa: CASRRGGAGGENTQYF; CDR3nt: TGCGCCAGCAGACGTGGGGGGGCGGGGGGGGAAAATACGCAGTATTTT
abundance: NA; v_gene: TRBV7-2; d_gene: NA; j_gene: TRBJ1-2; CDR3aa: CASSLAIGGGGDYGYTF; CDR3nt: TGTGCCAGCAGCTTAGCGATCGGTGGGGGCGGCGACTATGGCTACACCTTC
abundance: NA; v_gene: TRBV19; d_gene: NA; j_gene: TRBJ2-7; CDR3aa: CASSTQTKRAIPEQYF; CDR3nt: TGTGCCAGTAGTACACAGACTAAGAGAGCTATCCCAGAGCAGTACTTC
abundance: NA; v_gene: TRBV7-9; d_gene: TRBD2; j_gene: TRBJ2-1; CDR3aa: CASSLGGLAGVDEQFF; CDR3nt: TGTGCCAGCAGCTTAGGAGGACTAGCGGGAGTGGATGAGCAGTTCTTC
abundance: NA; v_gene: TRBV27; d_gene: TRBD2; j_gene: TRBJ2-3; CDR3aa: CASSLGGGFADTQYF; CDR3nt: TGTGCCAGCAGTTTAGGCGGGGGTTTTGCAGATACGCAGTATTTT
abundance: NA; v_gene: TRBV2; d_gene: TRBD1; j_gene: TRBJ2-7; CDR3aa: CASSDVLQGLGEQYF; CDR3nt: TGTGCCAGCAGTGACGTGTTACAGGGGCTGGGGGAGCAGTACTTC
abundance: NA; v_gene: TRBV5-4; d_gene: NA; j_gene: TRBJ2-5; CDR3aa: CASSLQGETQYF; CDR3nt: TGTGCCAGCAGCTTGCAGGGCGAGACCCAGTACTTC
abundance: once; v_gene: TRBV7-7; d_gene: NA; j_gene: TRBJ1-3; CDR3aa: CASRFKPRSPLGNTIYF; CDR3nt: TGTGCCAGCAGATTTAAGCCTAGGTCCCCCCTCGGAAACACCATATATTTT
abundance: NA; v_gene: TRBV27; d_gene: TRBD1; j_gene: TRBJ2-2; CDR3aa: CASTQGADTGELFF; CDR3nt: TGTGCCAGCACACAGGGGGCCGACACCGGGGAGCTGTTTTTT
abundance: NA; v_gene: TRBV6-5; d_gene: TRBD2; j_gene: TRBJ2-1; CDR3aa: CASSYTGGEIGEQFF; CDR3nt: TGTGCCAGCAGTTACACTGGGGGGGAAATTGGTGAGCAGTTCTTC
abundance: NA; v_gene: TRBV3-1/TRBV3-2; d_gene: NA; j_gene: TRBJ1-6; CDR3aa: CASSQAGSSYNSPLHF; CDR3nt: TGTGCCAGCAGCCAAGCGGGGAGCTCCTATAATTCACCCCTCCACTTT
abundance: NA; v_gene: TRBV18; d_gene: NA; j_gene: TRBJ2-3; CDR3aa: CASSPVGVLTDTQYF; CDR3nt: TGTGCCAGCTCACCAGTAGGGGTCCTGACAGATACGCAGTATTTT
abundance: NA; v_gene: TRBV7-9; d_gene: TRBD1; j_gene: TRBJ1-2; CDR3aa: CASSSLDRAPYGYTF; CDR3nt: TGTGCCAGCAGCTCGCTGGACAGGGCGCCCTATGGCTACACCTTC
abundance: NA; v_gene: TRBV24-1; d_gene: TRBD1; j_gene: TRBJ1-6; CDR3aa: CATSDSPGQSGVSPLHF; CDR3nt: TGTGCCACCAGTGATAGTCCGGGACAGTCGGGGGTTTCACCCCTCCACTTT
abundance: NA; v_gene: TRBV7-2; d_gene: TRBD2; j_gene: TRBJ2-1; CDR3aa: CASMRTSGDPNEQFF; CDR3nt: TGTGCCAGCATGCGGACTAGCGGGGACCCCAATGAGCAGTTCTTC
abundance: NA; v_gene: TRBV4-3; d_gene: NA; j_gene: TRBJ1-5; CDR3aa: CASSRSRGNQPQHF; CDR3nt: TGCGCCAGCAGTAGGAGCAGGGGCAATCAGCCCCAGCATTTT
abundance: NA; v_gene: TRBV7-6; d_gene: TRBD2; j_gene: TRBJ2-7; CDR3aa: CASSTHSGRASYEQYF; CDR3nt: TGTGCCAGCAGCACCCATAGCGGGAGGGCCTCGTACGAGCAGTACTTC